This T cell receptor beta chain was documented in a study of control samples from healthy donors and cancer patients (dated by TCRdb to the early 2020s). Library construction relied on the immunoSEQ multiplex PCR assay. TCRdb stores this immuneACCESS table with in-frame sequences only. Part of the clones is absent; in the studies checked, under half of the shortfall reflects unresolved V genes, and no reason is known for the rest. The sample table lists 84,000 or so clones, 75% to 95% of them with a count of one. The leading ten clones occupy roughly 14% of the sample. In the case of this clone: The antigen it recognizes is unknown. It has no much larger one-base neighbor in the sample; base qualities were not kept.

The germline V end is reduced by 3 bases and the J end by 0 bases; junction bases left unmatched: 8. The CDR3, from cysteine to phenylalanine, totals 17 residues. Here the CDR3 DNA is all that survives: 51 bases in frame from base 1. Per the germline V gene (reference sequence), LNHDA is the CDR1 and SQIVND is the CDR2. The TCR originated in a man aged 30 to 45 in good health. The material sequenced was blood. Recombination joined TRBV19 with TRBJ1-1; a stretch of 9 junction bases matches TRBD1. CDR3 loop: CASSIYSGQGMNTEAFF. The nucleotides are TGTGCCAGTAGTATCTACTCAGGACAGGGGATGAACACTGAAGCTTTCTTT.